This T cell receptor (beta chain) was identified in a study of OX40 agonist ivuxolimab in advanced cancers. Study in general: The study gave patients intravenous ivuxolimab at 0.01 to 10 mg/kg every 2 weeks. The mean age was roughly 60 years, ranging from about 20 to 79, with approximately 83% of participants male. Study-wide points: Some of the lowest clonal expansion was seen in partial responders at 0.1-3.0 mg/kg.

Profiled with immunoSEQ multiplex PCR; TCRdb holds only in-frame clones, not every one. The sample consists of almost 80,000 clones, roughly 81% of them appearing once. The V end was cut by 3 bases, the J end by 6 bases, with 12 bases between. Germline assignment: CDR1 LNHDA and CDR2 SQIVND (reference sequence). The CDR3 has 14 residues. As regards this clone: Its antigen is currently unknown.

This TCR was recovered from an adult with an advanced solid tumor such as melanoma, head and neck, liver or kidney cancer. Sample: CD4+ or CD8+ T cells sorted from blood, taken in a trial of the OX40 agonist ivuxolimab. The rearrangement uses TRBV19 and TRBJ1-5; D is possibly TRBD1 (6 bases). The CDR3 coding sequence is TGTGCCAGTAGTATCCCGGCCAGGGGTCAGCCCCAGCATTTT. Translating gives CASSIPARGQPQHF.